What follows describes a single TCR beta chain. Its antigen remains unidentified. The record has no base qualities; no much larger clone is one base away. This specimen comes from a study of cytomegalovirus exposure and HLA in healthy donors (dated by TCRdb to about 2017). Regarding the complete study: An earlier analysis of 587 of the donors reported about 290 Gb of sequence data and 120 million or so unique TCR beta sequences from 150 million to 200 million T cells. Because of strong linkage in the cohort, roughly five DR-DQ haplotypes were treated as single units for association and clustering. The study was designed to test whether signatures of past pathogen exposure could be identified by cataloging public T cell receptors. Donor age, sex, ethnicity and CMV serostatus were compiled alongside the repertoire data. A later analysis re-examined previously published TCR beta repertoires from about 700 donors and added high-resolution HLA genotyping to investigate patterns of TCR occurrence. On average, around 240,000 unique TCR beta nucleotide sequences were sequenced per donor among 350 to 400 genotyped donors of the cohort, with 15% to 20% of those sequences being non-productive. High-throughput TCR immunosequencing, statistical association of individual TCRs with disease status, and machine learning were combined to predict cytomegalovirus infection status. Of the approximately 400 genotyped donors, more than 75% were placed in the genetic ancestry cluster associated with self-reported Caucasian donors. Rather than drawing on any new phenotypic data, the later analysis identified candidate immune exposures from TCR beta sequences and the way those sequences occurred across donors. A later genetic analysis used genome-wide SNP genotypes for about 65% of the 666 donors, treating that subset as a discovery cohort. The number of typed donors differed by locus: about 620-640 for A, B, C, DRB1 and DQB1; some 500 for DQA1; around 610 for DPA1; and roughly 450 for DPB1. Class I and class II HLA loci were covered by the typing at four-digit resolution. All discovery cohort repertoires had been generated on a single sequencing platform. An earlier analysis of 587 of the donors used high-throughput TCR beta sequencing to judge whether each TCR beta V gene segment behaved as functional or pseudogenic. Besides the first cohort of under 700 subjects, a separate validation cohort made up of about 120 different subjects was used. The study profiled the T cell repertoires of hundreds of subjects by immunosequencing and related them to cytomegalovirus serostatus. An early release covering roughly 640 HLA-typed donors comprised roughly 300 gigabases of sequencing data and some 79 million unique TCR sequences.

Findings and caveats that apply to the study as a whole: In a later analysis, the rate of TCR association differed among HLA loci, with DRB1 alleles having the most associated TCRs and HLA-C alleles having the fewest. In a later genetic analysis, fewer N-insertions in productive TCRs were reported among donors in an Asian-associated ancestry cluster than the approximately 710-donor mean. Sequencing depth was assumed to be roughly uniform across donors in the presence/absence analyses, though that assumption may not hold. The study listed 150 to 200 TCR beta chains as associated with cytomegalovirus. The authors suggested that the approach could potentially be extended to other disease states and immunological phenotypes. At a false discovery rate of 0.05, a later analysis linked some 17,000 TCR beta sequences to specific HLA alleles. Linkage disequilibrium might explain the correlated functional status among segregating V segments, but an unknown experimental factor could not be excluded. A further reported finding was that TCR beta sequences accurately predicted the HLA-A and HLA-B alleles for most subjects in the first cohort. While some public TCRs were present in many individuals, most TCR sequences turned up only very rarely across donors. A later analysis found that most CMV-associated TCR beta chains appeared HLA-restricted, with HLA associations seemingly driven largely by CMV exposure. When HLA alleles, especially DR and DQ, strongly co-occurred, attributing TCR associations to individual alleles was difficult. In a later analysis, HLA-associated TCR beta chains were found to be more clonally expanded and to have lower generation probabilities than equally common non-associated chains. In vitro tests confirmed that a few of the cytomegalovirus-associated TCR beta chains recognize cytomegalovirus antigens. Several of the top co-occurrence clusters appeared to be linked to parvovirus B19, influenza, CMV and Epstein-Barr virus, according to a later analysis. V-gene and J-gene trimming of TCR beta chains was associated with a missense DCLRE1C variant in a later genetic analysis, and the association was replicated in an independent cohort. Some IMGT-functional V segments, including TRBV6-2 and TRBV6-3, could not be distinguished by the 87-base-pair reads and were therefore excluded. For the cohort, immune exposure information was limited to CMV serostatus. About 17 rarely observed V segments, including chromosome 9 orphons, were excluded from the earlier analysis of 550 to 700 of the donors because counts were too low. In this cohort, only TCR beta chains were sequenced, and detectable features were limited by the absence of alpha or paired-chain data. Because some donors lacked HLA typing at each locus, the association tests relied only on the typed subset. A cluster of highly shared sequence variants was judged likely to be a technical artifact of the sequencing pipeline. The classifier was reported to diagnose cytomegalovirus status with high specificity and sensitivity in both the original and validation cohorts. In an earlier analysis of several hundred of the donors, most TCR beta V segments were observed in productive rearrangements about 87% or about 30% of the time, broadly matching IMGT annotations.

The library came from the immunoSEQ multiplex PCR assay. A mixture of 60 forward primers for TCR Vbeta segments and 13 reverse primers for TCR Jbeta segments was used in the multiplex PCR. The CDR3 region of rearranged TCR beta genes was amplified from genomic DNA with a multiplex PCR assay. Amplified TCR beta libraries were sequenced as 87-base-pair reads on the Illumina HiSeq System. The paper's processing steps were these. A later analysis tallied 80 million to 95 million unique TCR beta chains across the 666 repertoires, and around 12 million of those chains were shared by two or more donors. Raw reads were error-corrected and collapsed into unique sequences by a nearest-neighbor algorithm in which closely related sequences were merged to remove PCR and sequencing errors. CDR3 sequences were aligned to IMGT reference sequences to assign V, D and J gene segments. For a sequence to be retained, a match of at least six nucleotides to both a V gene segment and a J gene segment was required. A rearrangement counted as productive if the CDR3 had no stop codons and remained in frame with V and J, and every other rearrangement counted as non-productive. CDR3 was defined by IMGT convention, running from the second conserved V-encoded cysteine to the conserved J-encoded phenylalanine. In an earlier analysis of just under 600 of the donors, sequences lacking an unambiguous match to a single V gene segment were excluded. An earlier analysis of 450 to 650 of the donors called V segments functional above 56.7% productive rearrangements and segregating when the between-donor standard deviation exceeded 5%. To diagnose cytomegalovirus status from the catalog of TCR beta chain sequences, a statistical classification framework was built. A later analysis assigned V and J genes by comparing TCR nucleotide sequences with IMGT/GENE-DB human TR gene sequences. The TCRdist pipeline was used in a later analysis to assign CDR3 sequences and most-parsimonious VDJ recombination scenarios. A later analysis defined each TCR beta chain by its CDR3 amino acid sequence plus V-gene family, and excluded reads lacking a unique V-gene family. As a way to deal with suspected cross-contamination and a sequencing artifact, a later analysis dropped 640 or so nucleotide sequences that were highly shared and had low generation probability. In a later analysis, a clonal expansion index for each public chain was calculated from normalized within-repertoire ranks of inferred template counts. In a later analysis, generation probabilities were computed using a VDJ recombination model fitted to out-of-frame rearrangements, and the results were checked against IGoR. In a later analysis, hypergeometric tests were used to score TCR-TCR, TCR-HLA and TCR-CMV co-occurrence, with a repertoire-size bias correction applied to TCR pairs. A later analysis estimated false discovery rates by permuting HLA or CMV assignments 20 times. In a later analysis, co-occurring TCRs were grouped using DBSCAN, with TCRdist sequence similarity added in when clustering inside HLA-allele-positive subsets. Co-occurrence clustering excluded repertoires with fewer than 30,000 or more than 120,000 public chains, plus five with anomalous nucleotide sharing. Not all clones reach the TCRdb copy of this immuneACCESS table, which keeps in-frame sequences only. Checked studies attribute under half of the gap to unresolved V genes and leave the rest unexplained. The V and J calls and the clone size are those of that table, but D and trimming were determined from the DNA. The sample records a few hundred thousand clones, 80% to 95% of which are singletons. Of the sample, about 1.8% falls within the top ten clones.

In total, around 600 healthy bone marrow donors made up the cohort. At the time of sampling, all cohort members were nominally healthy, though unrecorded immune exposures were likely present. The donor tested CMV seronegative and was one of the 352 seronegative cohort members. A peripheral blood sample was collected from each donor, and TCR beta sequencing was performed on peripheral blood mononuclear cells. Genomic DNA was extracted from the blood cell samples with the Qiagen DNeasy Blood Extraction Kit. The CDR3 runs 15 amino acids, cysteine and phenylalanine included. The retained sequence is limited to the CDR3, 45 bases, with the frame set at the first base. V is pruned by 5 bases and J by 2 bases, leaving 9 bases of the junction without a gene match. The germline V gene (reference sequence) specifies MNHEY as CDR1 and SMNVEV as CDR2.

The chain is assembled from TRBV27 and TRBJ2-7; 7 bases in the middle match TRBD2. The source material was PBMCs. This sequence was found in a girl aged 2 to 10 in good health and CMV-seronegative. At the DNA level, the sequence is TGTGCCAGCAGTCTTACCGGGACTACAACCTACGAGCAGTACTTC. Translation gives CASSLTGTTTYEQYF.